The sequence of this T cell receptor (beta chain) was determined in a study of blood T cell repertoires in COVID-19 (dated by TCRdb to 2019 to 2021). General notes on the study: Samples from collaborators originated in the United States, Italy and Spain and spanned both the acute and convalescent phases of COVID-19. Nearly every sample came with metadata listing a de-identified subject ID, COVID-19 status, age in years and sex. The material from the prospective study consisted of cDNA or gDNA derived from T cells, B-cell-depleted T cells, or PBMCs. Samples were obtained from the ongoing ImmuneRACE study (first 160 participants) and from 1,000 to 1,500 subjects provided by 6 global collaborators. The repertoires were released in a freely available public database meant as a resource for research on the immune response to SARS-CoV-2. Where HLA class I and class II types were available, the types were taken from metadata supplied by the sample provider, not from assay-based typing. The dataset comprised deeply sampled blood TCRbeta repertoires from subjects exposed to, actively infected with, or recovered from COVID-19.

On the study overall, not on this receptor specifically: How much clinical and demographic metadata was included differed by source and by participant, and the metadata was provided uncurated.

TCRbeta CDR3 regions were amplified from genomic DNA using the immunoSEQ Assay, a bias-controlled multiplex PCR. In the authors' own workflow: Within the assay, amplification of reference gene primers was used to estimate how many nucleated cells each sample contained. Sequence reads were collapsed and filtered to measure the absolute abundance of every unique TCRbeta CDR3 rearrangement. For each sample, productive Simpson clonality was calculated as the square root of Simpson's diversity index over productive rearrangements. In its TCRdb copy, this immuneACCESS table keeps in-frame sequences only and misses some clones. Where compared with another copy, unresolved V genes explain less than half of these, and the others have no known cause. That table furnishes V, J and clone size, whereas the DNA furnished D and trimming. Here the sample has about 230,000 clones; more than 65% occur a single time. The ten largest clones capture around 1.5% of the sample.

V loses 3 bases, J loses 5 bases, and the germline ends lie 10 bases apart. From the cysteine up to the phenylalanine, the CDR3 has a length of 13 residues. Only the CDR3 DNA is retained, 39 bases long and in frame from the first base. Samples from volunteer blood donors who had recovered from COVID-19 were contributed by a second Seattle source. The collaborating institutions used their own protocols to collect whole blood in K2EDTA tubes. For TCRbeta analysis, collaborator samples were shipped as frozen whole blood, as isolated PBMCs, or as DNA extracted from either sample type. Worth noting for this clone: The clone's antigen remains unknown. Base qualities are missing; no much larger clone stands one base away.

The TCR comes from a middle-aged woman who had recovered from COVID-19. The sequence links TRBV12-3 or TRBV12-4 to TRBJ1-1, with no confidently assigned D gene. The sequencing input was peripheral blood. Read as DNA, the sequence is TGTGCCAGCAGTTTGACGGAGGAAACTGAAGCTTTCTTT. Its translation reads: CASSLTEETEAFF.